This T cell receptor beta chain was profiled in a study of T cell responses to AZD1222 COVID-19 vaccine. Study observations and caveats: Targeting of unmutated variant regions was reportedly seen in nearly half of spike-specific TCRs. None of the repertoires were sampled until the peak T cell response had passed.

This CDR3 is built from 16 residues. V trimming: 5 bases; J trimming: 1 base; junction bases outside the gene matches: 6. Germline V gives CDR1 MDHEN, CDR2 SYDVKM. Profiled with immunoSEQ multiplex PCR; TCRdb holds only in-frame clones, not every one. The sample shows about 150,000 clones, 75% to 90% of them seen only once. As concerns this clone: Its antigen is currently unknown.

The TCR was taken from an adult in good health. The chain is built from TRBV28 and TRBJ2-4; 9 bases agree with TRBD1. The sample here was peripheral blood, taken on day 0 of AZD1222 vaccination. The CDR3 nucleotides read TGTGCCAGCAGTCCACAGGGGGCGAAGGCCAAAAACATTCAGTACTTC. This sequence encodes CASSPQGAKAKNIQYF.